The 15 T cell receptor beta chains given below trace back to one sample, sequenced in a study of cytomegalovirus exposure and HLA in healthy donors. The PCR had 60 Vbeta and 13 Jbeta primers. TCRdb's copy holds only in-frame clones and misses some; the assay was immunoSEQ multiplex PCR. The repertoire holds 65,000 to 90,000 clones, around 73% seen once, with approximately 9% in the top ten. Sample: PBMCs. All receptors derive from a middle-aged woman in good health and CMV-seropositive.

V and J are TRBV29-1 and TRBJ1-5; the D is unclear. The CDR3 is made up of 12 amino acids. Germline V gives CDR1 SQVTM, CDR2 ANQGSEA. The V end lost 3 bases, the J end lost 7 bases, and 10 bases lay between the germline ends. The CDR3 protein is CSVESSGQPQHF. DNA for the CDR3: TGCAGCGTTGAGTCATCGGGGCAGCCCCAGCATTTT.

The V and J genes are TRBV19 and TRBJ2-7; 8 nucleotides match TRBD1. V dropped 0 bases and J dropped 5; count of bases not matched to a gene: 6. Germline-derived CDR1 and CDR2 are LNHDA and SQIVND (reference sequence). The CDR3 spans 15 residues. The CDR3 bases are TGTGCCAGTAGTATAGAAACTGGCAGGGGGCACGAGCAGTACTTC. It specifies CASSIETGRGHEQYF.

This chain joins TRBV29-1 and TRBJ1-4; D perhaps matches TRBD1 (5 bases). The germline CDR1 and CDR2 sequences are SQVTM and ANQGSEA. The CDR3 contains 13 residues. The V end lost 5 bases, the J end lost 3 bases, and 10 bases lay between the germline ends. The CDR3 here is CSVYDRSNEKLFF. The CDR3 DNA reads as TGCAGCGTTTATGACAGATCTAATGAAAAACTGTTTTTT.

The V gene is TRBV7-3, the J gene TRBJ1-1; D unresolved. Germline lookup yields CDR1 SGHTA and CDR2 FQGTGA. V was clipped by 2 bases and J by 4 bases, with 8 bases between them. The CDR3 covers 13 residues. CDR3 residues: CASSLVETTEAFF. In DNA form, the CDR3 reads TGTGCCAGCAGCTTAGTGGAGACCACTGAAGCTTTCTTT.

The chain employs TRBV10-3 and TRBJ2-5; maybe TRBD1 (6 bases). The germline V gene has CDR1 ENHRY and CDR2 SYGVKD. The CDR3 contains 15 residues. Trimming removed 3 bases from V and 2 bases from J, with 13 bases in between. Here the CDR3 reads CAISDYRDKQETQYF. CDR3 nucleotide sequence: TGTGCCATCAGTGACTACCGGGACAAGCAAGAGACCCAGTACTTC.

The chain carries TRBV4-2 and TRBJ1-2; the match to TRBD1 covers 7 bases. CDR1 is LGHNA and CDR2 is YNFKEQ in the germline V gene. This CDR3 comprises 18 residues. V dropped 2 bases and J dropped 4; count of bases not matched to a gene: 16. CDR3 residues: CASSQSSLGQLRSYGYTF. The CDR3 nucleotides are TGTGCCAGCAGCCAAAGCTCACTGGGACAGTTAAGGAGCTATGGCTACACCTTC.

This clone was detected only a few times. The rearrangement joins TRBV6-6 to TRBJ2-6; D unclear. Trimming took off 7 bases at V and 2 bases at J, with 9 bases between the two ends. Germline loops: CDR1 MNHNY, CDR2 SVGAGI (reference sequence). The CDR3 has 14 amino acids. This chain's CDR3 is CASIFFPGANVLTF. In nucleotides, the CDR3 is TGTGCCAGCATATTTTTCCCTGGGGCCAACGTCCTGACTTTC.

This clone was counted once. The chain employs TRBV19 and TRBJ2-3, with 8 positions matching TRBD1. The germline CDR1 and CDR2 sequences are LNHDA and SQIVND (reference sequence). The J segment lost 0 bases and the V segment lost 5 bases, leaving 4 bases of the junction unmatched. The CDR3 covers 15 residues. CDR3 region: CASSPRTGSTDTQYF. CDR3 sequence (DNA): TGTGCCAGTAGTCCTAGGACAGGGAGCACAGATACGCAGTATTTT.

V is TRBV5-1 and J is TRBJ2-2, with D possibly being TRBD1 (6 bases). The V end was cut by 4 bases, the J end by 7 bases, with 14 bases between. Germline loops: CDR1 SGHRS, CDR2 YFSETQ. The CDR3 runs 14 residues. CDR3: CASSPQGRVGELFF. In DNA, the CDR3 is TGCGCCAGCAGCCCACAGGGCAGGGTCGGGGAGCTGTTTTTT.

The gene calls are TRBV6-5 and TRBJ1-4; D is perhaps TRBD1 (5 bases). This CDR3 has 14 amino acids. The germline V and J ends were trimmed by 9 bases and 4 bases, with 15 bases remaining between them. Looked up from germline, CDR1 is MNHEY and CDR2 is SVGAGI. CDR3 DNA sequence: TGTGCCAGTTCAAAGTCGGGGGTTAATGAAAAACTGTTTTTT. Its translation: CASSKSGVNEKLFF.

The chain uses TRBV10-3 and TRBJ2-3; TRBD1 aligns across 7 bases. From germline, CDR1 is ENHRY and CDR2 SYGVKD. This CDR3 comprises 12 residues. V was pared by 11 bases and J by 7 bases, with 9 bases of the junction left unmatched. CDR3 in amino acids: CAARQGQYTQYF. CDR3 in DNA: TGTGCCGCGCGACAGGGCCAGTATACGCAGTATTTT.

This chain connects TRBV7-2 to TRBJ2-3, with 14 nucleotides matching TRBD2. The length of the CDR3 is 16 residues. After removal of 6 bases from V and 5 bases from J, the junction contained 7 bases not matched to a gene. Germline-derived CDR1 and CDR2 are SGHTA and FQGNSA. The CDR3 spells CASSRLAGGPVDTQYF. In nucleotides, the CDR3 is TGTGCCAGCAGTAGACTAGCGGGGGGGCCGGTAGATACGCAGTATTTT.

This clone showed up just a few times. The CDR3 protein is CASSLDHARVTGNTIYF. CDR3 nucleotides: TGTGCCAGCAGCTTAGATCACGCCAGGGTTACAGGAAACACCATATATTTT. The gene calls are TRBV7-2 and TRBJ1-3; D possibly corresponds to TRBD1 (5 bases). The V end was cut by 1 base, the J end by 4 bases, with 17 bases between. The germline V gene encodes CDR1 SGHTA and CDR2 FQGNSA. The CDR3 consists of 17 residues.

In this sample, this clone turned up once. This chain links TRBV5-1 with TRBJ2-3, with a tentative D call TRBD2 (6 bases). CDR3 length equals 14 residues. V lost 3 bases and J lost 0, with 8 bases in between. The V gene's germline CDR1 is SGHRS and CDR2 YFSETQ. The CDR3 sequence: CASSSSASTDTQYF. CDR3 coding DNA: TGCGCCAGCAGCTCTAGCGCGAGCACAGATACGCAGTATTTT. The complete variable domain, with remaining parts taken from reference TRBV5-1 and TRBJ2-3, reads KAGVTQTPRYLIKTRGQQVTLSCSPISGHRSVSWYQQTPGQGLQFLFEYFSETQRNKGNFPGRFSGRQFSNSRSEMNVSTLELGDSALYLCASSSSASTDTQYFGPGTRLTVL.

CDR3 sequence: CASSQDSGTPYGYTF. As DNA, the CDR3 is TGTGCCAGCAGCCAAGATTCCGGGACACCCTATGGCTACACCTTC. The gene calls are TRBV4-2 and TRBJ1-2; tentatively, D is TRBD1 (6 bases). Germline-derived CDR1 and CDR2 are LGHNA and YNFKEQ. The ends were cut back, 0 bases at V and 4 bases at J, with 12 bases in the middle. The CDR3 contains 15 residues.